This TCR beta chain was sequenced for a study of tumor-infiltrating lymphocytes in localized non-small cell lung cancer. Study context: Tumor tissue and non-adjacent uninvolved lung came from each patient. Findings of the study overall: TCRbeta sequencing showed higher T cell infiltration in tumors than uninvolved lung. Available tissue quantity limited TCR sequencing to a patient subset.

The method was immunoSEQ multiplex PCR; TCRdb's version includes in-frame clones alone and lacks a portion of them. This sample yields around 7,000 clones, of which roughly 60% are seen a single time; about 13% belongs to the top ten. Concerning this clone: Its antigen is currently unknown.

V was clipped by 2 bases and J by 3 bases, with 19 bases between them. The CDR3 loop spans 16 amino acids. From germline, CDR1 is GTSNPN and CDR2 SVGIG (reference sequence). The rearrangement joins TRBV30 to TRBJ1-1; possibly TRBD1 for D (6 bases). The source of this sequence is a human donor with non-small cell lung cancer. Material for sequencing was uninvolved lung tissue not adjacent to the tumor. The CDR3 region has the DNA TGTGCCTGGAGTCCGGGGGGGGGCTGGGACGACACTGAAGCTTTCTTT. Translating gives CAWSPGGGWDDTEAFF.